This T cell receptor (beta chain) was documented in a study of molecular identifiers for immune sequencing clone quantification (dated by TCRdb to 2017 to 2018). As for the study more broadly: For a replicate experiment, the RNA from either roughly 18,000 or 92,000 naive CD8 T cells was divided into five aliquots, and four of those aliquots went on to sequencing. The study was a methods study using CD8 T cells to benchmark molecular-identifier clustering-based TCR repertoire sequencing (MIDCIRS) and TCR RNA copy counting. The investigation overall reported the following: When barcode sub-clustering was omitted, TCR diversity was inflated by chimeric consensus sequences, with chimeras reaching as high as 47%. Modeling gave approximately 3 recovered TCR RNA copies per cell versus about 10 by digital PCR, implying 25% to 30% capture efficiency. The naive libraries included spiked-in Jurkat TCR RNA (10 copies' worth), and this Jurkat TCR RNA is not part of the donor repertoire. Highly expanded clone sizes could be underestimated if identical TCR molecules share a barcode. In CMV-specific effector cells, over 99% of molecules were held by clones above 20 RNA copies, whereas under 1% of molecules were held by such clones in naive cells. Spiked-in Jurkat TCR RNA equal to a single cell's worth was reported to be detectable even within 1,100,000 naive CD8 T cells.

Library preparation was by PCR. The instrument given in TCRdb is NextSeq 500. Bulk TCR libraries were made following a previously described method, with the TCR primers given in Table S5. Purification of total RNA was performed with the Qiagen AllPrep DNA/RNA kit. Reads from multiple sequencing runs of the same library were pooled before analysis. Under the source paper's analysis protocol: Reads were retained only if the reads had an exact TCR constant sequence, and the retained reads were trimmed to 150 nt and grouped according to their 12-nt molecular barcodes. Reads within each barcode group were sub-clustered using a 15% Levenshtein threshold, and quality-weighted consensus sequences were constructed for each RNA molecule. Non-functional sequences were excluded, and lower-count sequences lying one edit away from another sequence were also excluded. Based on a fit of two negative binomial distributions, barcode sub-clusters having less than 20% of the maximum read count were discarded. TCRdb trimmed public reads at Q25 via fastp, called clones via MiXCR and kept in-frame beta chains. Rows with one shared CDR3 protein collapse into an entry with the most common genes and DNA. In this record, the V and J calls reflect TCRdb's handling and not the investigators' own analysis. Here the sample has hundreds of thousands of distinct CDR3 sequences; around 25% occur a single time. 0.7% to 0.95% of the sample rests with the top ten.

This clonotype was detected only a few times. Its antigen has not been determined. Base qualities are not recorded, but no much larger clone differs from it by a single base. Libraries of naive CD8 T cells were generated from about 21,000 to 970,000 sorted cells, with 10%, 30% or 50% of the purified RNA used. Naive CD8 T cells were FACS-sorted as CD8+CD4-CCR7+CD45RA+ on a BD FACSAria II into RLT Plus buffer. Detection sensitivity was tested by spiking Jurkat RNA equal to some 11 TCR copies' worth into samples containing roughly 19,000-1,000,000 naive CD8 T cells. Enrichment of CD8 T cells was performed with RosetteSep CD8+ T Cell Enrichment Cocktail and Ficoll-Paque, after which ACK red cell lysis was carried out. Trimming costs V 7 bases and J 8 bases, and their ends lie 11 bases apart. CDR1 and CDR2 were assigned from the germline V gene as KGHDR and SFDVKD. The CDR3 starts with the cysteine, ends with the phenylalanine, and has 12 residues. Only the CDR3 DNA is retained, 36 bases long and in frame from the first base.

The clonotype comes from a human donor in good health. Some libraries in this study had Jurkat cell RNA spiked in. The receptor chain draws on TRBV24-1 and TRBJ2-1; the D gene assignment is ambiguous. Sequenced input: naive CD8+ T cells from blood, with Jurkat cell RNA spiked in. The cell subset or site label for this specimen denotes: FACS-sorted CD8+CD4-CCR7+CD45RA+ naive T cells. In nucleotide form, the sequence is TGTGCCACCAGCCCGGGCTTACATGAGCAGTTCTTC. Its coded protein is CATSPGLHEQFF.